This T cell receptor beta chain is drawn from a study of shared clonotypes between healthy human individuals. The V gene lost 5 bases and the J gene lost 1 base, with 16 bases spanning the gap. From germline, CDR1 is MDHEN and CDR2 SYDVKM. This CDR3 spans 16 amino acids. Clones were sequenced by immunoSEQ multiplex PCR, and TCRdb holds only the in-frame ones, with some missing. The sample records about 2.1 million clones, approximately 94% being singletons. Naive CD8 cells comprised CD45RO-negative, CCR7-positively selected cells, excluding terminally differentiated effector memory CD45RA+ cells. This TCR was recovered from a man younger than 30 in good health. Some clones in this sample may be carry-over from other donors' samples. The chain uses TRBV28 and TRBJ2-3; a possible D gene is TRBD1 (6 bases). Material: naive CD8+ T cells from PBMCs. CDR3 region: CASSALDRTGTDTQYF. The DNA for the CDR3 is TGTGCCAGCAGTGCCCTCGACAGGACGGGCACAGATACGCAGTATTTT.